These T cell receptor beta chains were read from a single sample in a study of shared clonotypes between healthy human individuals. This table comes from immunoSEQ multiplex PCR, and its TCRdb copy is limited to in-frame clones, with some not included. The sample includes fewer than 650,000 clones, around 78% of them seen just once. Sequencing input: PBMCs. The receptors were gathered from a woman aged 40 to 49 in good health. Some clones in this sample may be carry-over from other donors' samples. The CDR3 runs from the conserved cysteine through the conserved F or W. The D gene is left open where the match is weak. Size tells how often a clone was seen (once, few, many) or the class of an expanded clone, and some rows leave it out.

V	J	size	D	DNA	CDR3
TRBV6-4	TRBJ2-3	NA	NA	TGTGCCAGCAGTGACGCGACCGCAGATACGCAGTATTTT	CASSDATADTQYF
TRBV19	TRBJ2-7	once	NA	TGTGCCAGTAGTATGCAGGGCTCCTACGAGCAGTACTTC	CASSMQGSYEQYF
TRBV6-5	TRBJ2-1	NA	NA	TGTGCCAGCAGCCCATCGCCTGACGGGTACAATGAGCAGTTCTTC	CASSPSPDGYNEQFF
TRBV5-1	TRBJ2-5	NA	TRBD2	TGCGCCAGCAGCTTGGCGGGGACTAGCGAGGAGACCCAGTACTTC	CASSLAGTSEETQYF
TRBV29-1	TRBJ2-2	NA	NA	TGCAGCGTTGAAGAGGGAGTAAGAACCGGGGAGCTGTTTTTT	CSVEEGVRTGELFF
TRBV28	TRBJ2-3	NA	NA	TGTGCCAGTCGTATAACGGGTGGGGATACGCAGTATTTT	CASRITGGDTQYF
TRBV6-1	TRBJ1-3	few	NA	TGTGCCAGCAGGCAGACGGTTACTGGAAACACCATATATTTT	CASRQTVTGNTIYF
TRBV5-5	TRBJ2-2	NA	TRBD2	TGTGCCAGCAGCCTATTAGCGGGAGGGAACACCGGGGAGCTGTTTTTT	CASSLLAGGNTGELFF
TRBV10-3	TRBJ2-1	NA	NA	TGTGCCATCAGGGACACGTCCCACAATGAGCAGTTCTTC	CAIRDTSHNEQFF
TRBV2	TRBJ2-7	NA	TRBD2	TGTGCCAGCAGTGAAGCGGGCAGGGGGATAGGGACTAGCGTGTACGAGCAGTACTTC	CASSEAGRGIGTSVYEQYF
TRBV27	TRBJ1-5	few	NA	TGTGCCAGCAGTGCGCAGACCAATCAGCCCCAGCATTTT	CASSAQTNQPQHF
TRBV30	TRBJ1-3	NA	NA	TGTGCCTGGGCCCCCTGGCTTGGAAACACCATATATTTT	CAWAPWLGNTIYF
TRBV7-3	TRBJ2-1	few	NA	TGTGCCAGCAGCTTACGGGGCGGCACCTACAATGAGCAGTTCTTC	CASSLRGGTYNEQFF
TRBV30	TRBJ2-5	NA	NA	TGTGCCTGGACTGGTAGGCACAGGGAGACCCAGTACTTC	CAWTGRHRETQYF
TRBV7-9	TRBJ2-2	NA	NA	TGTGCCAGCAGCTCTCTAAGGGCCGGGGAGCTGTTTTTT	CASSSLRAGELFF
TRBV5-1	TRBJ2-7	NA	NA	TGCGCCAGCCGGGTAGCGGAAAACTCCTACGAGCAGTACTTC	CASRVAENSYEQYF
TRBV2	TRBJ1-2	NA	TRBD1	TGTGCCAGCAGATACCGGGACAGTTTTTCCTATGGCTACACCTTC	CASRYRDSFSYGYTF
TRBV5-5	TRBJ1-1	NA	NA	TGTGCCAGCAGCTTGAGCCCGTTGTCGAACACTGAAGCTTTCTTT	CASSLSPLSNTEAFF
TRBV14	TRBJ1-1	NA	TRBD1	TGTGCCAGCAGCCCTTACAGGGGGCGAGGCACTGAAGCTTTCTTT	CASSPYRGRGTEAFF
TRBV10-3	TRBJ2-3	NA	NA	TGTGCCATCAGTGGGAGCACAGATACGCAGTATTTT	CAISGSTDTQYF
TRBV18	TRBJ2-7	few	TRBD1	TGTGCCAGCTCACTCATGGACAGGGGCGAGCAGTACTTC	CASSLMDRGEQYF
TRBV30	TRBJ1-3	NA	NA	TGTGCCTGGAAGACAGGCTCTGGAAACACCATATATTTT	CAWKTGSGNTIYF
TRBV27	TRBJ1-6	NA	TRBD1	TGTGCCAGCAGCCGTGGGACAGCCGCTGAGACACCCCTCCACTTT	CASSRGTAAETPLHF
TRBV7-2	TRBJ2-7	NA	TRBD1	TGTGCCAGCAGCCAGGGGGCAGGGGTCTCCTACGAGCAGTACTTC	CASSQGAGVSYEQYF
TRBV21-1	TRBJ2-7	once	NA	TGTGCCAGCAGCGTTCCCCCTATCGACGGCGAGCAGTACTTC	CASSVPPIDGEQYF
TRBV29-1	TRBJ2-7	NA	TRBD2	TGCAGCGTTGAAGTTAGCGGGGCTTCCTACGAGCAGTACTTC	CSVEVSGASYEQYF
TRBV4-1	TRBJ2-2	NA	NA	TGCGCCAGCAGCCAAGAGGACAGCCTCCTAAACACCGGGGAGCTGTTTTTT	CASSQEDSLLNTGELFF
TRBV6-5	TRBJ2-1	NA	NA	TGTGCCAGCAGTTACTCGAGTTGGAGACGATACAATGAGCAGTTCTTC	CASSYSSWRRYNEQFF
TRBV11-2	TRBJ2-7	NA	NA	TGTGCCAGCAGCAACCCAGTAACCTACGAGCAGTACTTC	CASSNPVTYEQYF
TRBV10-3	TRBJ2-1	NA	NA	TGTGCCATCAGTGATGGGACTTACAATGAGCAGTTCTTC	CAISDGTYNEQFF
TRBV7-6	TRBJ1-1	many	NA	TGTGCCAGCAGCTCAGATATAGGGGTAGCTTTCTTT	CASSSDIGVAFF
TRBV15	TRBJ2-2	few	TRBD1	TGTGCCACCAGGAGCGACAGGGACACCGGGGAGCTGTTTTTT	CATRSDRDTGELFF
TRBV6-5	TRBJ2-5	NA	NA	TGTGCCAGCAGTTACTCGCAAGCCCAAGAGACCCAGTACTTC	CASSYSQAQETQYF
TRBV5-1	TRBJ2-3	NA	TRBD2	TGCGCCAGCAGCGTAACCGGGACTAGCGGGAGTGGGGGAGATACGCAGTATTTT	CASSVTGTSGSGGDTQYF
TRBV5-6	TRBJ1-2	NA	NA	TGTGCCAGCAGCTCGGTAATAAGGACAGACAACTATGGCTACACCTTC	CASSSVIRTDNYGYTF
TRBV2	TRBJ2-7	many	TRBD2	TGTGCCAGCAGTGTCGTGGGAGGGCCTGAGCAGTACTTC	CASSVVGGPEQYF
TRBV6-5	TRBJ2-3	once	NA	TGTGCCAGCAGTTACTCCTTATCTGATGCCACAGATACGCAGTATTTT	CASSYSLSDATDTQYF
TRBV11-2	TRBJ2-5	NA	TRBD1	TGTGCCAGCACCACCATTAGACAGGGTATAGCCCAGTACTTC	CASTTIRQGIAQYF
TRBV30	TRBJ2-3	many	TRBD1	TGTGCCTGGAGTAGCACGACTCCGGGACAGATCACAGATACGCAGTATTTT	CAWSSTTPGQITDTQYF
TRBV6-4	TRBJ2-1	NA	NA	TGTGCCAGCAGTGTCCGCGCGGACAATGAGCAGTTCTTC	CASSVRADNEQFF
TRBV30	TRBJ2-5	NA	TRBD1	TGTGCCTGGAGTGTACCAGGGGGACGGGAGACCCAGTACTTC	CAWSVPGGRETQYF
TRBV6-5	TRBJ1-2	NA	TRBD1	TGTGCCAGCAGTTACTCGCCGGGACAGGGTAGGGATGGCTACACCTTC	CASSYSPGQGRDGYTF
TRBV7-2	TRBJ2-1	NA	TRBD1	TGTGCCAGCAGCTCTAGGGGACAGGGGGCTTACAATGAGCAGTTCTTC	CASSSRGQGAYNEQFF
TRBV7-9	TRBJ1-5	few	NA	TGTGCCAGCAGCTTAGGAGACGCCCCTAATCAGCCCCAGCATTTT	CASSLGDAPNQPQHF